This T cell receptor (beta chain) was identified during a study of patients and donors after allogeneic stem cell transplantation. The CDR3 runs to 14 residues. Germline CDR1 reads MNHEY; CDR2 reads SMNVEV (reference sequence). Trimming took off 3 bases at V and 4 bases at J, with 12 bases between the two ends. TCRdb called the RT-PCR reads again in MiXCR, with one record for every CDR3 protein. The table lists under 95,000 distinct CDR3 sequences, about 5% of them singletons. This clonotype was counted ten times or more. The sequence came from a human donor who was either an allogeneic HSCT recipient or a stem cell or donor lymphocyte infusion donor (not recorded which). It is not recorded whose cells these are; they may come from a transplant donor. The chain uses TRBV27 and TRBJ1-2; weak D call: TRBD1 (5 bases). Sequencing was performed on blood, either unsorted or a sorted T cell fraction (not recorded which). The chain's CDR3 is CASSFAGRPYGYTF. DNA of the CDR3: TGTGCCAGCAGTTTCGCAGGGCGACCCTATGGCTACACCTTC.